This entry lists 10 T cell receptor beta chains sequenced from one sample in a study of cytomegalovirus exposure and HLA in healthy donors. The PCR contained 60 Vbeta and 13 Jbeta primers. Measured with immunoSEQ multiplex PCR; TCRdb has only the in-frame clones, and not every one. Here the sample spans fewer than 200,000 clones, roughly 79% being singletons. Material for sequencing was PBMCs. These receptors were taken from a woman between 45 and 60 years old in good health and CMV-seronegative.

The chain combines TRBV7-2 with TRBJ2-7; D is perhaps TRBD2 (6 bases). Germline V CDR1 and CDR2: SGHTA, FQGNSA. This CDR3 has 16 amino acids. Trimming took off 1 base at V and 0 bases at J, with 13 bases between the two ends. The CDR3 sequence: CASSLGGAVGSYEQYF. The DNA for the CDR3 is TGTGCCAGCAGCTTAGGCGGGGCAGTCGGCTCCTACGAGCAGTACTTC. Supplemented by reference TRBV7-2 and TRBJ2-7, the full variable domain reads GAGVSQSPSNKVTEKGKDVELRCDPISGHTALYWYRQSLGQGLEFLIYFQGNSAPDKSGLPSDRFSAERTGGSVSTLTIQRTQQEDSAVYLCASSLGGAVGSYEQYFGPGTRLTVT.

The chain's CDR3 is CASSTGTQETQYF. CDR3 DNA: TGCGCCAGCAGCACCGGGACACAAGAGACCCAGTACTTC. The chain links TRBV5-1 to TRBJ2-5, with D possibly matching TRBD1 (6 bases). CDR1 is SGHRS, CDR2 YFSETQ, per germline. The CDR3 loop spans 13 amino acids. V dropped 4 bases and J dropped 2 bases, with 9 bases sitting between them.

The V call is TRBV29-1, the J call TRBJ2-7; D unclear. The CDR3 has 12 amino acids. Trimming left V 6 bases short and J 1 base short, with 10 bases between. Germline CDR1 reads SQVTM; CDR2 reads ANQGSEA. The chain's CDR3 is CSVAIESYEQYF. As DNA, the CDR3 is TGCAGCGTCGCGATTGAGTCCTACGAGCAGTACTTC.

This chain joins TRBV11-3 and TRBJ2-1; TRBD2 aligns across 9 bases. V shed 2 bases, J shed 8 bases, and the junction held 7 bases outside the gene matches. The CDR3 extends over 15 amino acids. Germline CDR1 reads SGHNT; CDR2 reads YENEEA. DNA for the CDR3: TGTGCCAGCAGCTTATTTAGCGGGAGTATCTATGAGCAGTTCTTC. Protein: CASSLFSGSIYEQFF.

This chain connects TRBV27 to TRBJ2-1; D gene unclear. CDR1 and CDR2 (germline): MNHEY, SMNVEV (reference sequence). The germline V and J ends were trimmed by 8 bases and 9 bases, with 14 bases remaining between them. The CDR3 runs to 12 residues. The CDR3 nucleotides read TGTGCCAGCGGCTTCTCTAGATCTGAGCAGTTCTTC. Protein product: CASGFSRSEQFF.

The gene calls are TRBV7-3 and TRBJ2-3, with TRBD1 matching 7 bases. With V trimmed by 5 bases and J by 3 bases, 8 bases remained unmatched. The CDR3 spans 15 residues. Germline V gene lookup returns CDR1 SGHTA and CDR2 FQGTGA. For the CDR3, the DNA is TGTGCCAGCAGCGCTACGACAGGGTGGACAGATACGCAGTATTTT. Residues: CASSATTGWTDTQYF. The complete variable domain, with remaining parts taken from reference TRBV7-3 and TRBJ2-3, reads GAGVSQTPSNKVTEKGKYVELRCDPISGHTALYWYRQSLGQGPEFLIYFQGTGAADDSGLPNDRFFAVRPEGSVSTLKIQRTERGDSAVYLCASSATTGWTDTQYFGPGTRLTVL.

This sequence joins TRBV9 and TRBJ1-2; 8 bases align to TRBD1. CDR3 size: 14 residues. J gave up 6 bases and V 0 bases, and 4 bases lay outside the gene matches. Germline CDR1 SGDLS, CDR2 YYNGEE. The CDR3 DNA follows: TGTGCCAGCAGCGTAGACAGGGGGTCGGATGGCTACACCTTC. Translating gives CASSVDRGSDGYTF. The full variable domain, its missing parts supplied by reference TRBV9 and TRBJ1-2, is DSGVTQTPKHLITATGQRVTLRCSPRSGDLSVYWYQQSLDQGLQFLIQYYNGEERAKGNILERFSAQQFPDLHSELNLSSLELGDSALYFCASSVDRGSDGYTFGSGTRLTVV.

This clone was seen a handful of times. V is TRBV18 and J is TRBJ1-1, with D uncertain. The CDR3 sequence is 13 residues long. Trimming stripped 0 bases from V and 7 bases from J, with 9 bases between. Germline CDR1 KGHSH, CDR2 LQKENI. The CDR3: CASSPPTIREAFF. CDR3 bases: TGTGCCAGCTCACCACCGACTATCCGTGAAGCTTTCTTT.

The genes are TRBV6-5 and TRBJ2-7; tentative D call: TRBD1 (5 bases). The CDR3 has 14 residues. V lost 7 bases to trimming and J lost 9 bases, with 22 bases between them. The germline CDR1 and CDR2 sequences are MNHEY and SVGAGI. The CDR3 reads CASKPTESYDRQYF. CDR3 in DNA: TGTGCCAGCAAACCGACAGAATCCTACGATCGGCAGTACTTC.

About this clone itself: An end of the junction differs from the germline gene, which may be a read error. The chain has TRBV7-9 and TRBJ1-1, with no clear D. Germline values: CDR1 SEHNR, CDR2 FQNEAQ (reference sequence). CDR3 length: 12 residues. The CDR3 region is CSSSSMNTEAFF. The CDR3 region has the DNA TGTTCCAGCAGCTCCATGAACACTGAAGCTTTCTTT. The full variable domain, in which reference TRBV7-9 and TRBJ1-1 provide the parts outside the CDR3, is DTGVSQNPRHKITKRGQNVTFRCDPISEHNRLYWYRQTLGQGPEFLTYFQNEAQLEKSRLLSDRFSAERPKGSFSTLEIQRTEQGDSAMYLCSSSSMNTEAFFGQGTRLTVV.